This T cell receptor beta chain derives from a study of shared clonotypes between healthy human individuals. The sample holds one count of this clone. The sample has other DNA sequences that encode this CDR3 too. Repertoires were generated with immunoSEQ multiplex PCR, while TCRdb's copy carries only in-frame clones and drops some. This sample has almost 700,000 clones, with roughly nine tenths found just once. Per germline, CDR1 MNHEY and CDR2 SVGAGI. The CDR3 is 12 amino acids. Trimming took 5 bases from V and 4 from J; bases not matched to a gene: 2. Naive CD8 populations comprised CD45RO-negative cells positively selected for CCR7, excluding terminally differentiated effector memory CD45RA+ cells.

The chain carries TRBV6-5 and TRBJ2-7, with 7 bases aligning to TRBD2. The TCR originated in a man aged 25-45 years in good health. Sequenced sample: naive CD8+ T cells sorted from blood. In DNA, the CDR3 is TGTGCCAGCAGTGGGACTACATACGAGCAGTACTTC. It specifies CASSGTTYEQYF.